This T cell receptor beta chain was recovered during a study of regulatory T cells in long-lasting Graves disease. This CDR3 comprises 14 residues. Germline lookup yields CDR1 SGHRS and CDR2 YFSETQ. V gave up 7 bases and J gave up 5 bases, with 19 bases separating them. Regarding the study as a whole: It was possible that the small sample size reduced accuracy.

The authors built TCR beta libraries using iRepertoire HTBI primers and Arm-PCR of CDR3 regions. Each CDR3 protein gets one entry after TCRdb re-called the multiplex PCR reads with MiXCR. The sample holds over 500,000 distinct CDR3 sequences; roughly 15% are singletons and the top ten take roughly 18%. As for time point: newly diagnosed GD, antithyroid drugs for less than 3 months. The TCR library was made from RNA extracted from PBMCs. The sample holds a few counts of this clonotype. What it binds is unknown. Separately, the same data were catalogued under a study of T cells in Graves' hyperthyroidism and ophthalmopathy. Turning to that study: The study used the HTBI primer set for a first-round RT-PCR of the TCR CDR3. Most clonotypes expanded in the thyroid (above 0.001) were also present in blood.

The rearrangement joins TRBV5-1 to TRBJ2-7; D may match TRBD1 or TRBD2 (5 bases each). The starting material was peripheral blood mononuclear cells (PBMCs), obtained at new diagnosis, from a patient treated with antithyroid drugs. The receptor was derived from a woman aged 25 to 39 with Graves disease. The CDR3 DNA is TGCGCCAGCGGACCTGGGGACGCGGACAACGAGCAGTACTTC. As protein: CASGPGDADNEQYF.